This note documents a single T cell receptor beta chain sequence. The germline gives CDR1 MNHEY, CDR2 SVGAGI. Trimming took 5 bases from V and 7 from J, leaving 14 bases between them. The CDR3 runs 13 residues. The data are from a study of blood T cell repertoires in COVID-19. The overall study: The origin of the acute and convalescent COVID-19 samples was the United States, Italy and Spain. From T cells, B-cell-depleted T cells, or PBMCs came the material, which was cDNA or gDNA.

Followed longitudinally, the Seattle patients had been enrolled during active infection. The authors' processing: By means of reference gene primer amplification, nucleated cell counts were estimated. Assay: immunoSEQ multiplex PCR; the TCRdb copy retains only in-frame clones and omits some. The V and J calls and clone size are taken from that table; D and trimming were inferred from the DNA. In the table there are roughly 200,000 clones, 70% to 80% of which are singletons. The sequence was collected from a middle-aged woman with COVID-19, enrolled during active disease. This sequence joins TRBV6-5 and TRBJ1-1, with a tentative D call TRBD1 (5 bases). The specimen was peripheral blood. Here the CDR3 reads CASSSWPGVEAFF. CDR3 coding DNA: TGTGCCAGCAGTAGCTGGCCGGGGGTTGAAGCTTTCTTT.